The 31 T cell receptor beta chains below all came from one sample that was sequenced in a study of T cells expressing NK-cell markers. One entry per CDR3 protein, without DNA, is what TCRdb gives after re-calling the 5' RACE reads. Recorded for this sample: 150,000 or so distinct CDR3 sequences. Sequenced material: blood T cells: a sorted CD56 or NKG2C T cell subset, CD4+ or CD8+ T cells, or bulk PBMC T cells (not recorded which). These TCRs come from a woman aged 50 to 65 in good health.

J is TRBJ2-1 and V is TRBV7-6; TCRdb's D call, TRBD2, is unchecked because there is no DNA. The CDR3 sequence is 17 residues long. The germline CDR1 and CDR2 sequences are SGHVS and FNYEAQ. CDR3 amino acids: CASSPENRGPEGYEQFF.

This chain joins TRBV3-1 and TRBJ2-5; TCRdb picks TRBD1, but there is no DNA to check that call. This CDR3 spans 13 amino acids. Per the germline V gene, CDR1 is LGHDT and CDR2 is YNNKEL (reference sequence). This CDR3 reads CASKGGGQETQYF.

The chain links TRBV30 to TRBJ2-2; with no DNA, the TCRdb D assignment of TRBD2 cannot be verified. Germline V gene data show CDR1 as GTSNPN and CDR2 as SVGIG (reference sequence). The CDR3 is 14 residues long. The chain's CDR3 is CASGSSANTGELFF. The full variable domain, rest sourced from reference TRBV30 and TRBJ2-2, is SQTIHQWPATLVQPVGSPLSLECTVEGTSNPNLYWYRQAAGRGLQLLFYSVGIGQISSEVPQNLSASRPQDRQFILSSKKLLLSDSGFYLCASGSSANTGELFFGEGSRLTVL.

This chain joins TRBV7-9 and TRBJ2-7. Germline-derived CDR1 and CDR2 are SEHNR and FQNEAQ (reference sequence). The CDR3 consists of 14 residues. The CDR3 sequence: CASSLGTLSYEQYF. Together with reference TRBV7-9 and TRBJ2-7, the CDR3 gives the full variable domain: DTGVSQNPRHKITKRGQNVTFRCDPISEHNRLYWYRQTLGQGPEFLTYFQNEAQLEKSRLLSDRFSAERPKGSFSTLEIQRTEQGDSAMYLCASSLGTLSYEQYFGPGTRLTVT.

V and J are TRBV5-1 and TRBJ1-2; no DNA is available, so the TRBD1 call from TCRdb remains unchecked. The CDR3 runs 16 residues. Germline V gives CDR1 SGHRS, CDR2 YFSETQ. This CDR3 is CASSLEGTASSYGYTF.

The J gene is TRBJ2-3, the V gene TRBV5-6; TCRdb's D gene call, TRBD1, goes unchecked for lack of DNA. From germline, CDR1 is SGHDT and CDR2 YYEEEE. The CDR3 covers 15 residues. The chain's CDR3 is CASSPSGTGVNTQYF.

The gene calls are TRBV29-1 and TRBJ2-3. The CDR3 contains 12 residues. Germline assignment: CDR1 SQVTM and CDR2 ANQGSEA. CDR3 sequence: CSGEGIADTQYF.

J is TRBJ2-3 and V is TRBV12-3 or TRBV12-4; absent DNA, TCRdb's TRBD1 call cannot be checked. This CDR3 spans 16 amino acids. This CDR3 is CASSLGQQGTTDTQYF.

The chain links TRBV7-9 to TRBJ1-2. Germline CDR1 reads SEHNR; CDR2 reads FQNEAQ (reference sequence). CDR3 length equals 14 residues. This CDR3 is CASSSGGPVYGYTF.

The chain joins TRBV7-8 to TRBJ2-7; the TRBD2 assignment by TCRdb is unverifiable without DNA. The length of the CDR3 is 15 residues. Looked up from germline, CDR1 is SGHVS and CDR2 is FQNEAQ. CDR3 region: CASSLGSGWGEEQYF.

V is TRBV5-1 and J is TRBJ2-5; TCRdb's assignment of TRBD1 cannot be checked, as there is no DNA. Germline CDR1 is SGHRS and CDR2 is YFSETQ. This CDR3 comprises 14 residues. This CDR3 reads CASSFRGEQETQYF.

CDR3: CASSFPGLEDIQYF. The chain joins TRBV12-3 or TRBV12-4 to TRBJ2-4; there is no DNA to check the TCRdb D call of TRBD2. The CDR3 length is 14 residues.

The chain uses TRBV9 and TRBJ1-1; there is no DNA to check the TCRdb D call of TRBD1. The CDR3 has 12 residues. CDR1 and CDR2 (germline): SGDLS, YYNGEE. CDR3 loop: CASSVGGGEAFF.

This rearrangement joins TRBV2 to TRBJ2-1. The CDR3 is 13 residues long. Germline CDR1 and CDR2: SNHLY and FYNNEI. The CDR3 loop reads CASSEAISYGQFF. Supplemented by reference TRBV2 and TRBJ2-1, the full variable domain reads EPEVTQTPSHQVTQMGQEVILRCVPISNHLYFYWYRQILGQKVEFLVSFYNNEISEKSEIFDDQFSVERPDGSNFTLKIRSTKLEDSAMYFCASSEAISYGQFFGPGTRLTVL.

The V call is TRBV24-1, the J call TRBJ2-5; the TCRdb call, TRBD1, lacks DNA for checking. This CDR3 comprises 14 residues. Germline V gives CDR1 KGHDR, CDR2 SFDVKD. The CDR3 loop is CATSDFGGPETQYF.

This chain links TRBV10-3 with TRBJ1-4. CDR3 length: 16 residues. Germline lookup yields CDR1 ENHRY and CDR2 SYGVKD. CDR3 loop: CAISESMRDQVGKLFF.

CDR3: CASSQGVIGDTQYF. The rearrangement joins TRBV3-1 to TRBJ2-3. The germline V gene encodes CDR1 LGHDT and CDR2 YNNKEL (reference sequence). The CDR3 runs to 14 residues.

The chain uses TRBV4-1 and TRBJ2-7; TCRdb's assignment of TRBD2 cannot be checked, as there is no DNA. The germline V gene encodes CDR1 MGHRA and CDR2 YSYEKL. This CDR3 is 13 amino acids long. Here the CDR3 reads CASSPTRREEQYF.

The chain combines TRBV7-9 with TRBJ2-3. The CDR3 extends over 14 amino acids. Germline CDR1 and CDR2: SEHNR and FQNEAQ (reference sequence). CDR3 residues: CASSFDPDTDTQYF.

The CDR3 loop reads CASRGWTGDSPLHF. The genes are TRBV12-3 or TRBV12-4 and TRBJ1-6; there is no DNA to check the TCRdb D call of TRBD1. The CDR3 runs 14 residues.

The chain uses TRBV5-1 and TRBJ2-3. CDR3 length: 13 residues. CDR1 SGHRS and CDR2 YFSETQ come from the germline V gene. The CDR3 protein is CASSLAPEDTQYF. The entire variable domain, with the rest obtained from reference TRBV5-1 and TRBJ2-3, is as follows: KAGVTQTPRYLIKTRGQQVTLSCSPISGHRSVSWYQQTPGQGLQFLFEYFSETQRNKGNFPGRFSGRQFSNSRSEMNVSTLELGDSALYLCASSLAPEDTQYFGPGTRLTVL.

The chain uses TRBV2 and TRBJ2-1; TCRdb's D gene call, TRBD2, goes unchecked for lack of DNA. Germline V gives CDR1 SNHLY, CDR2 FYNNEI. CDR3 size: 12 residues. This CDR3 reads CASSADFEEQFF.

The chain is built from TRBV20-1 and TRBJ2-1; TCRdb calls TRBD1, which cannot be checked without DNA. This CDR3 contains 12 residues. The germline V gene encodes CDR1 DFQATT and CDR2 SNEGSKA (reference sequence). The CDR3 loop is CSVGRAYNEQFF.

CDR3 sequence reads: CASSLSSGSVDTQYF. J is TRBJ2-3 and V is TRBV5-1; checking the TCRdb D call of TRBD2 is not possible without DNA. The V gene's germline CDR1 is SGHRS and CDR2 YFSETQ. The CDR3 is 15 amino acids.

The rearrangement links TRBV12-5 to TRBJ2-1; TCRdb outputs TRBD1, but without DNA this stays unchecked. Germline V lookup: CDR1 LGHNT, CDR2 FRNRAP. This CDR3 is built from 15 residues. The CDR3 region is CASGPVTGRFDEQFF.

The rearrangement joins TRBV7-8 to TRBJ2-2. CDR3 size: 12 residues. Germline loops: CDR1 SGHVS, CDR2 FQNEAQ. The CDR3 loop reads CASSQDVGELFF. The variable domain in full, completed from reference TRBV7-8 and TRBJ2-2, reads GAGVSQSPRYKVAKRGQDVALRCDPISGHVSLFWYQQALGQGPEFLTYFQNEAQLDKSGLPSDRFFAERPEGSVSTLKIQRTQQEDSAVYLCASSQDVGELFFGEGSRLTVL.

The CDR3 protein is CATSDGTSSQQFF. V usage is TRBV24-1 and J usage is TRBJ2-1; lacking DNA, the TRBD2 call made by TCRdb goes unchecked. Germline V CDR1 and CDR2: KGHDR, SFDVKD. This CDR3 region has 13 residues.

The chain has TRBV29-1 and TRBJ2-7; the D call of TRBD1 rests on TCRdb alone, since no DNA is present to check it. Germline-derived CDR1 and CDR2 are SQVTM and ANQGSEA. The CDR3 runs 15 residues. CDR3: CSVVRFGKGWSEQYF.

V gene TRBV12-3 or TRBV12-4 combines with J gene TRBJ2-3; TCRdb outputs TRBD2, but without DNA this stays unchecked. This CDR3 is built from 14 residues. The CDR3 here is CASSFGTFTDTQYF.

The chain carries TRBV12-3 or TRBV12-4 and TRBJ1-2; the TRBD1 assignment by TCRdb is unverifiable without DNA. The CDR3 spans 15 residues. CDR3 residues: CASSSPDSNSEGYTF.

The chain has TRBV4-1 and TRBJ2-7; TCRdb designates TRBD1, a call that cannot be tested without DNA. Per germline, CDR1 MGHRA and CDR2 YSYEKL. There are 15 residues in the CDR3. CDR3 residues: CASSQGPGAANEQYF.